This TCR beta chain stems from a study of early T cells in non-severe SARS-CoV-2 infection. The TCR library protocol attached unique molecular identifiers to the individual cDNA molecules. TCRdb re-derived calls from the 5' RACE reads in MiXCR, one entry per CDR3 protein. The data contain around 99,000 distinct CDR3 sequences, roughly 10% of them singletons. This clonotype was obtained from an adult who was a healthcare worker with PCR-confirmed SARS-CoV-2 infection or an uninfected control (not recorded which). The source material was whole blood.

For the CDR3, the DNA is TGTGCCAGCACCCAGAGCAATAGCAATCAGCCCCAGCATTTT. Amino acid sequence: CASTQSNSNQPQHF. The J gene is TRBJ1-5, the V gene TRBV6-2 or TRBV6-3; D is unclear. The CDR3 is made up of 14 amino acids. Germline CDR1 MNHEY, CDR2 SVGEGT. V was trimmed by 7 bases and J by 0 bases, leaving 10 bases between them.